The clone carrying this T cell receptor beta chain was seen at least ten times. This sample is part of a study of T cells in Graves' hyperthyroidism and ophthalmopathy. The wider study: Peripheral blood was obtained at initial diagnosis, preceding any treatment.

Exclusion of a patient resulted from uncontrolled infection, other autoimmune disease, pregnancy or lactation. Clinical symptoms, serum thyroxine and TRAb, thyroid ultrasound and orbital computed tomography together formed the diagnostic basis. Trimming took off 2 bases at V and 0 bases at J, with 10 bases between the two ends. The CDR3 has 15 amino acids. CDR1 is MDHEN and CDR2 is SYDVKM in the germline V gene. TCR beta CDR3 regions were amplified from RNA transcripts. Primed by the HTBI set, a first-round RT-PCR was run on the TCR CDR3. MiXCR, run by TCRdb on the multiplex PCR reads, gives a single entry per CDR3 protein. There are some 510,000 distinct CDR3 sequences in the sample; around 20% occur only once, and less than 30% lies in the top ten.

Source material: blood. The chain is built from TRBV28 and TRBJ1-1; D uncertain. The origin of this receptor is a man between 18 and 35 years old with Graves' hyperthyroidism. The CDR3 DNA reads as TGTGCCAGCAGTTTAGAGGCAGGCATGAACACTGAAGCTTTCTTT. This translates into CASSLEAGMNTEAFF. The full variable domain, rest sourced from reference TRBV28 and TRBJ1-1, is DVKVTQSSRYLVKRTGEKVFLECVQDMDHENMFWYRQDPGLGLRLIYFSYDVKMKEKGDIPEGYSVSREKKERFSLILESASTNQTSMYLCASSLEAGMNTEAFFGQGTRLTVV.